What follows is one T cell receptor beta chain and its context. Its antigen remains unknown. Extraction and reverse transcription of RNA yielded cDNA as the sequencing template. Method: immunoSEQ multiplex PCR; TCRdb's copy keeps in-frame clones and lacks some. The table shows about 220,000 clones, with about 57% occurring only once. The sample belongs to a study of CD8+ T cells in alopecia areata. About the research overall: Patients in the study were on tofacitinib for 6 to 18 months, then off it for 6 months. Percent affected scalp area, the SALT score, rated treated patients' severity.

Findings of the study overall: It was lesional scalp, especially alopecia totalis/universalis, that showed higher clonality than normal scalp. Possibly as an HLA-related effect, TCR sharing across patients appeared less clear than in mice.

This CDR3 is 13 amino acids long. The V end lost 6 bases, the J end lost 2 bases, and 11 bases lay between the germline ends. Germline values: CDR1 SGHTA, CDR2 FQGNSA. The sample's treatment: oral pan-JAK inhibitor, 5-10 mg twice daily. The clonotype was recovered from a human donor with alopecia areata. The J gene is TRBJ2-7, the V gene TRBV7-2; D is uncertain. The sample consisted of CD4+ T cells sorted from blood, taken at week 4, from a patient treated with tofacitinib. The CDR3 protein is CASSRNSAYEQYF. The DNA of the CDR3 is TGTGCCAGCAGTCGCAATTCCGCCTACGAGCAGTACTTC.